These T cell receptor beta chains were read from a single sample in a study of OX40 agonist ivuxolimab in advanced cancers. Only in-frame clones appear in the TCRdb table, and some are missing; sequencing was by immunoSEQ multiplex PCR. The sample comprises 60,000 to 80,000 clones, 70% to 90% of which are singletons, and roughly 8% rests with the top ten. The sample here was CD4+ or CD8+ T cells sorted from blood, taken in a trial of the OX40 agonist ivuxolimab. The source is an adult with an advanced solid tumor such as melanoma, head and neck, liver or kidney cancer. Each CDR3 is given with its conserved first and last residue. The D gene is left open where the match is weak. The size field is filled for only some rows; it gives once, few, many or a size class.

>TRBV10-3|NA|TRBJ1-6|15|NA
TGTGCCATCAGGGCAATGGACAGTTATAATTCACCCCTCCACTTT
CAIRAMDSYNSPLHF
>TRBV2|once|TRBJ1-1|13|TRBD1
TGTGCCAGCAGTGTGAGACAGGGGGGGGAAGCTTTCTTT
CASSVRQGGEAFF
>TRBV14|few|TRBJ1-2|14|NA
TGTGCCAGCAGCCAATTTCAGGGAATACGCGGCTACACCTTC
CASSQFQGIRGYTF
>TRBV4-2|NA|TRBJ2-1|17|TRBD2
TGTGCCAGCAGCCAAGATTTTAGCGGGGTGGGCTACAATGAGCAGTTCTTC
CASSQDFSGVGYNEQFF
>TRBV19|NA|TRBJ1-2|12|NA
TGTGCCAGTAGTACCCAGAGCTATGGCTACACCTTC
CASSTQSYGYTF
>TRBV5-5|NA|TRBJ1-4|14|NA
TGTGCCAGCAGCCGGTCGGGAACTAATGAAAAACTGTTTTTT
CASSRSGTNEKLFF
>TRBV29-1|NA|TRBJ1-1|13|NA
TGCAGCGTTGAAGAAGTGGGAGGGACTGAAGCTTTCTTT
CSVEEVGGTEAFF
>TRBV21-1|NA|TRBJ1-2|15|NA
TGTGCCAGCAGCAAAGTGGGGCCTTCGAACTATGGCTACACCTTC
CASSKVGPSNYGYTF
>TRBV19|NA|TRBJ1-4|16|TRBD1
TGTGCCAGTAGTATACTACAGGGGGGCACTAATGAAAAACTGTTTTTT
CASSILQGGTNEKLFF
>TRBV5-6|NA|TRBJ1-2|14|NA
TGTGCCAGCAGCGGAACAGGGACCTACTATGGCTACACCTTC
CASSGTGTYYGYTF
>TRBV4-3|NA|TRBJ2-3|14|NA
TGCGCCAGCAGCCAAAACGTAGGGACAGATACGCAGTATTTT
CASSQNVGTDTQYF
>TRBV5-1|NA|TRBJ2-2|16|NA
TGCGCCAGCAGCTTCACAAAAACAGGAAACACCGGGGAGCTGTTTTTT
CASSFTKTGNTGELFF
>TRBV7-8|NA|TRBJ1-2|14|NA
TGTGCCAGCAGCTTAGGGGCGGGGTTATCGGGGACCCACTTC
CASSLGAGLSGTHF
>TRBV14|NA|TRBJ1-5|15|NA
TGTGCCAGCAGCCAAGGGGGCATTGGCAATCAGCCCCAGCATTTT
CASSQGGIGNQPQHF
>TRBV5-1|NA|TRBJ1-1|14|TRBD1
TGCGCCAGCAGCCGTACAGGGGGAGGCACTGAAGCTTTCTTT
CASSRTGGGTEAFF
>TRBV20-1|NA|TRBJ2-1|11|TRBD2
TGCAGTGCTAGGACCGGGGGGAAGCAGTTCTTC
CSARTGGKQFF
>TRBV5-5|NA|TRBJ2-5|14|NA
TGTGCCAGCAGCCCCACAGGTCAGCCGGAGACCCAGTACTTC
CASSPTGQPETQYF
>TRBV9|NA|TRBJ1-1|16|TRBD1
TGTGCCAGCACCAAAGACCCGGGACAGAAGAACACTGAAGCTTTCTTT
CASTKDPGQKNTEAFF
>TRBV5-1|NA|TRBJ2-7|15|NA
TGCGCCAGCAGCGAGGGACTCCCGGAGTTAGGCGAGCAGTACTTC
CASSEGLPELGEQYF
>TRBV28|NA|TRBJ1-5|18|TRBD1
TGTGCCAGCAGTTTATATGGGGGACAGTCTTCTAGCAATCAGCCCCAGCATTTT
CASSLYGGQSSSNQPQHF
>TRBV10-3|NA|TRBJ1-5|12|NA
TGTGCCATCAGTGAGTCGGGGCAGCCCCAGCATTTT
CAISESGQPQHF
>TRBV10-3|NA|TRBJ2-5|15|NA
TGTGCCATCAGTGAGTCTCCGGGGACTGGAGAGACCCAGTACTTC
CAISESPGTGETQYF
>TRBV7-3|NA|TRBJ2-1|17|TRBD1
TGTGCCAGCAGCTTAACGGGACAGGGACGCGGGGGTAATGAGCAGTTCTTC
CASSLTGQGRGGNEQFF
>TRBV7-2|NA|TRBJ2-6|12|NA
TGTGCCAGCAGCTTAGACGACGACGTCCTGACTTTC
CASSLDDDVLTF
>TRBV15|NA|TRBJ1-2|12|NA
TGTGCCACCAGCATCACCAACTATGGCTACACCTTC
CATSITNYGYTF
>TRBV27|NA|TRBJ1-5|15|TRBD1
TGTGCCAGCAGTTTATCGACAGGGGCCGATCAGCCCCAGCATTTT
CASSLSTGADQPQHF
>TRBV4-3|NA|TRBJ2-1|15|TRBD1
TGCGCCAGCAGCCAGGGACAGGGAAGTCTCAATGAGCAGTTCTTC
CASSQGQGSLNEQFF
>TRBV5-1|once|TRBJ2-7|13|NA
TGCGCCAGCAGCTGGGAACAGGGAAGGGAGCAGTACTTC
CASSWEQGREQYF
>TRBV4-3|NA|TRBJ2-6|15|NA
TGCGCCAGCAGCCAAGAGGTTTCTGGGGCCAACGTCCTGACTTTC
CASSQEVSGANVLTF
>TRBV9|NA|TRBJ2-6|17|TRBD1
TGTGCCAGCAGCGTAGTACAGGGGGCGCAGGGGGCCAACGTCCTGACTTTC
CASSVVQGAQGANVLTF
>TRBV20-1|NA|TRBJ1-2|11|NA
TGCAGTGCTGGTTTCCCTGGAGACTACACCTTC
CSAGFPGDYTF
>TRBV27|NA|TRBJ1-6|13|NA
TGTGCCAGCAATAGGGGGGAGAATTCACCCCTCCACTTT
CASNRGENSPLHF
>TRBV19|NA|TRBJ1-2|13|NA
TGTGCCAGTAGTATCGCCAGGGACTATGGCTACACCTTC
CASSIARDYGYTF
>TRBV5-1|NA|TRBJ2-3|14|NA
TGCGCCAGCGCCCCGGGGGATAACACAGATACGCAGTATTTT
CASAPGDNTDTQYF
>TRBV5-1|NA|TRBJ2-5|13|NA
TGCGCCAGCAGCTTGGAGGTTGTGGAGACCCAGTACTTC
CASSLEVVETQYF
>TRBV18|NA|TRBJ1-3|17|TRBD1
TGTGCCAGCTCACCCCTGGACAGGTCAAGGGCTGGAAACACCATATATTTT
CASSPLDRSRAGNTIYF